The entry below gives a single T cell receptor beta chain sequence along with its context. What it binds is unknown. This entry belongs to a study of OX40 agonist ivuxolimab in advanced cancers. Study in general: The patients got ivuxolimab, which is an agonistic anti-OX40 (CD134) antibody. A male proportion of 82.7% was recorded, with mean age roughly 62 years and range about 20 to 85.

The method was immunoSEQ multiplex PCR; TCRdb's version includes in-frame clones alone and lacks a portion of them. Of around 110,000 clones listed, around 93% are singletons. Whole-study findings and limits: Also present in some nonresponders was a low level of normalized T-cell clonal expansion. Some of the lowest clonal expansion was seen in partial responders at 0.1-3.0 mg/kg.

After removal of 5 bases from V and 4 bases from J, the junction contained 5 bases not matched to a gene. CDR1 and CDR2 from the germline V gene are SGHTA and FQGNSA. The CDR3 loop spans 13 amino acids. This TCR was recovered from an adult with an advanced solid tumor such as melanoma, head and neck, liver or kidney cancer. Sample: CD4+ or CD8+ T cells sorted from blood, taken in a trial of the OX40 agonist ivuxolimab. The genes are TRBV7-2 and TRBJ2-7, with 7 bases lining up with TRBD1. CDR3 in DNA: TGTGCCAGCAGCCCGGGACAGACATACGAGCAGTACTTC. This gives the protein CASSPGQTYEQYF.